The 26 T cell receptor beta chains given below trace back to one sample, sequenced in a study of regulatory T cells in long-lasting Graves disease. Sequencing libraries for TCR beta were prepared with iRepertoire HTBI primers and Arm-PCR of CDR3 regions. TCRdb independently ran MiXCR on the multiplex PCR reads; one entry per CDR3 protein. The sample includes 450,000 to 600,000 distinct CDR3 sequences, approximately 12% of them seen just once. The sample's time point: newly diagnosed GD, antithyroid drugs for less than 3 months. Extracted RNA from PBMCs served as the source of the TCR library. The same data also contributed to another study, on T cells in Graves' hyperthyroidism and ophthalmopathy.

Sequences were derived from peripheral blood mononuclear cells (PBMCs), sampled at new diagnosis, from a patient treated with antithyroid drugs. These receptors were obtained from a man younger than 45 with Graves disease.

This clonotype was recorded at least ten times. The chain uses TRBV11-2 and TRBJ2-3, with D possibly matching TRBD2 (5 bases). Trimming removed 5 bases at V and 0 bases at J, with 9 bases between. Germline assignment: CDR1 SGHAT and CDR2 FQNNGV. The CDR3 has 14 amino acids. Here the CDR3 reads CASSEEGSTDTQYF. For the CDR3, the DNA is TGTGCCAGCAGCGAAGAGGGCAGCACAGATACGCAGTATTTT.

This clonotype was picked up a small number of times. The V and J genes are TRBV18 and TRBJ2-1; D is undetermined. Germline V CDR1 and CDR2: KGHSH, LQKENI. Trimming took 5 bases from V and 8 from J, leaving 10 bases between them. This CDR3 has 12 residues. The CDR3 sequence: CASSSNWDEQFF. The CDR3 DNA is TGTGCCAGCTCATCCAATTGGGATGAGCAGTTCTTC.

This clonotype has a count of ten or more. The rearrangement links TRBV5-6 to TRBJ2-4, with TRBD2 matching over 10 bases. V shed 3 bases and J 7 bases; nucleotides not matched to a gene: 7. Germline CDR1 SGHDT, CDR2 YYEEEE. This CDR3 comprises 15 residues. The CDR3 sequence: CASSSLGLARNIQYF. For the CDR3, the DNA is TGTGCCAGCAGCTCCTTGGGACTAGCGAGGAACATTCAGTACTTC.

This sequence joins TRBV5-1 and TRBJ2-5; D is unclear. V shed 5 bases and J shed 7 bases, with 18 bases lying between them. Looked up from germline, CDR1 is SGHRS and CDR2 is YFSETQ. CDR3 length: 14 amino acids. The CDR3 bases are TGCGCCAGCAGGGCACCTGGGGTTCGATGGACCCAGTACTTC. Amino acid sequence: CASRAPGVRWTQYF.

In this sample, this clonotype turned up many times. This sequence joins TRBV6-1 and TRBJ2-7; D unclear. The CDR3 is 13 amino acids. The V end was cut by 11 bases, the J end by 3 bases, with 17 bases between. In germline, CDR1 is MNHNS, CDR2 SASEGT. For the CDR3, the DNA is TGTGCCTCTCGCGGCGCGGCGTACTACGAGCAGTACTTC. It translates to CASRGAAYYEQYF.

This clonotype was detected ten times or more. Here the CDR3 DNA reads TGTGCCAGCAGCCCGACAGGGGTCACTGAAGCTTTCTTT. It translates to CASSPTGVTEAFF. The genes are TRBV7-9 and TRBJ1-1; 8 nucleotides agree with TRBD1. CDR1 and CDR2 (germline): SEHNR, FQNEAQ (reference sequence). The CDR3 covers 13 residues. V gave up 5 bases and J gave up 4 bases; unmatched junction bases: 3.

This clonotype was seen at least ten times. The CDR3 nucleotides are TGTGCCAGCAGCGTAGGAGGCGGCGGCTACGAGCAGTACTTC. Its translation: CASSVGGGGYEQYF. The chain has TRBV9 and TRBJ2-7; the D is unclear. The CDR3 length is 14 residues. The germline gives CDR1 SGDLS, CDR2 YYNGEE. Trimming took 0 bases from V and 3 from J, leaving 10 bases between them.

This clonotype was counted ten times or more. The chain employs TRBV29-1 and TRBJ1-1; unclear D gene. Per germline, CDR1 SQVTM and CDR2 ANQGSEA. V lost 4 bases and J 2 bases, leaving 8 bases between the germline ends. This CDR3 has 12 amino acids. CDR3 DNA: TGCAGCGTTGCACAGCTTAACACTGAAGCTTTCTTT. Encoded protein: CSVAQLNTEAFF.

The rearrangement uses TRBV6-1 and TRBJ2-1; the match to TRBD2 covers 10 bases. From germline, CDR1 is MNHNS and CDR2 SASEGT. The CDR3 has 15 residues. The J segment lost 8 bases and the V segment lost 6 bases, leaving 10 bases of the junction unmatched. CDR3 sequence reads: CASRARAGGPDEQFF. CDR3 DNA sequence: TGTGCCAGCAGAGCGCGAGCGGGAGGGCCCGATGAGCAGTTCTTC.

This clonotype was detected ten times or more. The CDR3 sequence: CASSPRERSYEQYF. DNA for the CDR3: TGTGCCAGCAGCCCACGAGAAAGATCCTACGAGCAGTACTTC. This chain links TRBV7-2 with TRBJ2-7; D remains ambiguous. The germline V gene has CDR1 SGHTA and CDR2 FQGNSA. The CDR3 sequence is 14 residues long. V was trimmed by 5 bases and J by 1 base, leaving 12 bases between them.

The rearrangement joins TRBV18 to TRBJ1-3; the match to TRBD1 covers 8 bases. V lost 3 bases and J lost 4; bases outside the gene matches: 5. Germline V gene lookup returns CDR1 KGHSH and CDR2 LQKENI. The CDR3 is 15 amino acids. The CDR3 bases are TGTGCCAGCTCACCGCAGACAGGGGACGGAAACACCATATATTTT. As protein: CASSPQTGDGNTIYF.

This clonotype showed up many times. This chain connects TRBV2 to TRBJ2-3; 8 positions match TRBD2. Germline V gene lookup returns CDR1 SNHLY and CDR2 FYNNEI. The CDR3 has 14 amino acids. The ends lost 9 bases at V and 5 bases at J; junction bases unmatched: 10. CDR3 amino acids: CASPLGLAKDTQYF. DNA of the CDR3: TGTGCCAGTCCCCTCGGACTAGCTAAAGATACGCAGTATTTT.

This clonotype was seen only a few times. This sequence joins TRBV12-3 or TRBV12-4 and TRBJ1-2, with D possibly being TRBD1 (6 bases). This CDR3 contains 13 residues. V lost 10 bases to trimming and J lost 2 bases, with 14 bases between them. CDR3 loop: CATSKGGNYGYTF. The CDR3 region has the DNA TGTGCCACGTCGAAGGGGGGAAACTATGGCTACACCTTC.

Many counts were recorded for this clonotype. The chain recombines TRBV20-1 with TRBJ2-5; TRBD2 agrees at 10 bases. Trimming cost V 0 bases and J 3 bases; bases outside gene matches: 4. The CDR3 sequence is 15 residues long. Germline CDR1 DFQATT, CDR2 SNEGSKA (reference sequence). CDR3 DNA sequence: TGCAGTGCTAGAGATCGGCTAGCGGGGGAAGAGACCCAGTACTTC. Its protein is CSARDRLAGEETQYF.

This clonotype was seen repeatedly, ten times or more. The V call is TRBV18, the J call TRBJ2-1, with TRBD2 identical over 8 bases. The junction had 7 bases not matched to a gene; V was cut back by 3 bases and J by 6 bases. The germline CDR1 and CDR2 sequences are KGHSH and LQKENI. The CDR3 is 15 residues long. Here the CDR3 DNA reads TGTGCCAGCTCACCCGGCGCGGGAGGTGCCAATGAGCAGTTCTTC. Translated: CASSPGAGGANEQFF.

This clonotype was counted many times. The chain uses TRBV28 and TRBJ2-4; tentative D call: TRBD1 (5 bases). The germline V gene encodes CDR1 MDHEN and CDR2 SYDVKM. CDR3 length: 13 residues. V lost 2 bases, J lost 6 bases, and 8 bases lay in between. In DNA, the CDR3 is TGTGCCAGCAGTTTAGGCAGGGCAAACATTCAGTACTTC. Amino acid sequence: CASSLGRANIQYF.

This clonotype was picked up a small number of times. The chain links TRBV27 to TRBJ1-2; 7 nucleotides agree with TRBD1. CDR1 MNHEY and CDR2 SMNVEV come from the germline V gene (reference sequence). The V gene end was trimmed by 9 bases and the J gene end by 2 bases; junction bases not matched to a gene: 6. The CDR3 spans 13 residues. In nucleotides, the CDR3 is TGTGCCAGTTCCCAGGGGGTAAACTATGGCTACACCTTC. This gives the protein CASSQGVNYGYTF.

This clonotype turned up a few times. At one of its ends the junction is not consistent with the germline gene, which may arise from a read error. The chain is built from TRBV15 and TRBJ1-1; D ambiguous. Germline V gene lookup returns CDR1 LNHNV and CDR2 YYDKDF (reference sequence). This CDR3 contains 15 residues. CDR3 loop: CATSREKLPVDETFF. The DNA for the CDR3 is TGTGCCACCAGCAGAGAAAAATTACCGGTGGATGAAACTTTCTTT.

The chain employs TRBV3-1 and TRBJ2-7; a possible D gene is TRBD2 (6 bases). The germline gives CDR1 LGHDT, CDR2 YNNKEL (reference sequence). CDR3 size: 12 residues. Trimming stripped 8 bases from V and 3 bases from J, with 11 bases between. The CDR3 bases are TGTGCCAGCGGGAGGCACCTCTACGAGCAGTACTTC. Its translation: CASGRHLYEQYF.

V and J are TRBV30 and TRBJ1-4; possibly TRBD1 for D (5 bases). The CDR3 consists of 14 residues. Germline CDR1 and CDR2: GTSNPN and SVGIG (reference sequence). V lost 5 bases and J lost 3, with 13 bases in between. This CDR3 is CAWAPGTANEKLFF. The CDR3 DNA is TGTGCCTGGGCCCCAGGGACTGCTAATGAAAAACTGTTTTTT.

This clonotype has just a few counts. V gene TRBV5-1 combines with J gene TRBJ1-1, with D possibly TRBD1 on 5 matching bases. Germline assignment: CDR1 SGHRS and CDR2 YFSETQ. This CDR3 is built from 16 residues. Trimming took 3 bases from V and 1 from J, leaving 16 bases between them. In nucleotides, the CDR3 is TGCGCCAGCAGCTGGGGGGACCTGATGGGGAACACTGAAGCTTTCTTT. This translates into CASSWGDLMGNTEAFF.

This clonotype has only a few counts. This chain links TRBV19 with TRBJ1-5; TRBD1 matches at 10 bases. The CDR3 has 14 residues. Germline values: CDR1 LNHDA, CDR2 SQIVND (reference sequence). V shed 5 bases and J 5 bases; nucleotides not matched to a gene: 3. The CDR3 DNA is TGTGCCAGTAGTGCCGGGACAGGGGATCAGCCCCAGCATTTT. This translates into CASSAGTGDQPQHF.

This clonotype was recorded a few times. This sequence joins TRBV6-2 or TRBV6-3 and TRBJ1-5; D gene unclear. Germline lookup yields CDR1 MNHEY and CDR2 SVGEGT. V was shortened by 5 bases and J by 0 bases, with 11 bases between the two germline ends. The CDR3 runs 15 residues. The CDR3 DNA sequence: TGTGCCAGCAGTACCCGGGCGGATAGCAATCAGCCCCAGCATTTT. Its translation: CASSTRADSNQPQHF.

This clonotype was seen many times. The CDR3 nucleotides read TGCAGTGCTGATCCCGGCTATGGTTCTGGGGCCAACGTCCTGACTTTC. Its translation: CSADPGYGSGANVLTF. V and J are TRBV20-1 and TRBJ2-6; the D is unclear. V was trimmed by 5 bases and J by 1 base, leaving 15 bases between them. The length of the CDR3 is 16 residues. Germline CDR1 DFQATT, CDR2 SNEGSKA (reference sequence).

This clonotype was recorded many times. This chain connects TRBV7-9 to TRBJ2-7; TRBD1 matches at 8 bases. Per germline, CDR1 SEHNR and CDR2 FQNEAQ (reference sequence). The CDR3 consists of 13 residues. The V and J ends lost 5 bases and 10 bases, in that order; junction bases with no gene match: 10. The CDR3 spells CASSPGTGPPQYF. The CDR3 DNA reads TGTGCCAGCAGCCCCGGGACAGGCCCCCCACAGTACTTC.

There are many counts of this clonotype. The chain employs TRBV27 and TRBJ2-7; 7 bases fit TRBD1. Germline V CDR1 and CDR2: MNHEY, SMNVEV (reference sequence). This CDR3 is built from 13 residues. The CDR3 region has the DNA TGTGCAGTCGGTCGACAGGGTACCTACGAGCAGTACTTC. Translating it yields CAVGRQGTYEQYF.